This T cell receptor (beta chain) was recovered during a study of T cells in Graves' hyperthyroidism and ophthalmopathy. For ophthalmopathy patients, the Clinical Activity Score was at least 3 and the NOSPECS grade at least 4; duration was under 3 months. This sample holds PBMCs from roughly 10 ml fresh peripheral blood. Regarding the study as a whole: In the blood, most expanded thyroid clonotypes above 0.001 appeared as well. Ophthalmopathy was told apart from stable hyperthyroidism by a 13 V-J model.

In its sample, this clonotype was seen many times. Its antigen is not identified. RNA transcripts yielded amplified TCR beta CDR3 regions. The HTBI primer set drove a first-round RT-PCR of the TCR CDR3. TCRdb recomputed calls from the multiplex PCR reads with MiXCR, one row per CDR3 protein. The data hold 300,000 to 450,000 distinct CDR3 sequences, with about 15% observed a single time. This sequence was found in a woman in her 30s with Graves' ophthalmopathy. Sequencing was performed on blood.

CDR3 sequence reads: CASSLGTSPDTQYF. In nucleotides, the CDR3 is TGTGCCAGCAGCTTAGGCACTAGCCCAGATACGCAGTATTTT. The chain joins TRBV7-9 to TRBJ2-3, with D possibly matching TRBD2 (6 bases). This CDR3 contains 14 residues. V was shortened by 1 base and J by 4 bases, with 9 bases between the two germline ends. The germline CDR1 and CDR2 sequences are SEHNR and FQNEAQ (reference sequence).